The T cell receptor (beta chain) under discussion was sequenced for a study of T cell repertoires in cytomegalovirus infection (dated by TCRdb to 2018 to 2020). At the level of the whole study: Because public TCR beta signatures pointed to carriage of CMV infection together with the matching HLA type, the HLA type of each donor mattered for the analysis.

As concerns this clonotype: Its target antigen remains unknown. Base qualities were left out, and no much larger clone turns up one base away.

What the work shows at the level of the full study, not this receptor alone: Carriers of CMV infection plus the relevant HLA type were discriminated by the cumulative frequency of public TCR beta family members in the study cohort and in an independent roughly 400-donor cohort. In the ex vivo response, HLA-C-restricted CMV-specific TCR beta clonotypes were dominant, and in two of eight donors the single most frequent clonotype came from this HLA-C-restricted group.

Sequencing took place on an Illumina HiSeq 1500. TCRdb trimmed public reads at Q25 via fastp, called clones via MiXCR and kept in-frame beta chains. CDR3 protein duplicates are merged, each entry listing the most common genes and DNA. Here the sample has roughly 600,000 distinct CDR3 sequences; 20% to 30% occur a single time. The ten largest clones represent 6.5% to 10% of the sample. Taken from cysteine to valine, the CDR3 has 14 residues. Of the read, only the CDR3 DNA is kept; its 42 bases are in frame from base 1. Per the germline V gene (reference sequence), SEHNR is the CDR1 and FQNEAQ is the CDR2. Trimming at the junction amounts to 5 bases on V and 6 bases on J, and the germline ends lie 17 bases apart.

Source material: CD8+ T cells from PBMCs. The chain is assembled from TRBV7-9 and TRBJ2-7; the D segment could be TRBD2, given 5 matching bases. This sequence was found in a human donor in good health (CMV status not recorded). Some clones in this sample may be carry-over from other donors' samples. Here is the DNA: TGTGCCAGCAGCCCCCTCGGGGTTTTCAGCGAGCAGTACGTC. Translated, it reads CASSPLGVFSEQYV.